Presented here are 21 T cell receptor beta chains from one specimen sequenced in a study of human T cells and chemical hapten exposure. One entry per CDR3 protein, called by TCRdb with MiXCR from the RACE reads. The table shows about 80,000 distinct CDR3 sequences, with approximately 14% occurring only once. The time point here: pre-sensitization, week 0. Treatment: therapeutic diphenylcyclopropenone sensitization with weekly scalp DPC. Sequencing used whole blood, obtained in connection with sensitization to the hapten diphenylcyclopropenone (DPC). Receptors were obtained from a woman aged 45-59 years with alopecia areata. Some clones in this sample may be carry-over from other donors' samples.

The chain couples TRBV29-1 to TRBJ2-1; 11 nucleotides line up with TRBD2. Germline CDR1 SQVTM, CDR2 ANQGSEA. J lost 4 bases, V lost 4 bases, and 3 bases had no gene match. This CDR3 is 14 amino acids long. Written as DNA, the CDR3 is TGCAGCGTTGGGGGACTAGCGGATTACAATGAGCAGTTCTTC. This translates into CSVGGLADYNEQFF.

This clonotype occurred a few times. This chain uses TRBV5-4 with TRBJ2-3, with D possibly matching TRBD1 (6 bases). V lost 2 bases to trimming and J lost 8 bases, with 18 bases between them. Germline V gives CDR1 SGHNT, CDR2 YYREEE (reference sequence). The CDR3 has 15 amino acids. The CDR3 region is CASSFYDRTSGTQYF. The CDR3 nucleotides are TGTGCCAGCAGCTTTTATGACAGGACCTCGGGTACGCAGTATTTT.

The V gene is TRBV27, the J gene TRBJ2-5; weak D call: TRBD2 (6 bases). Looked up from germline, CDR1 is MNHEY and CDR2 is SMNVEV (reference sequence). The CDR3 runs 14 residues. The V end lost 4 bases, the J end lost 4 bases, and 13 bases lay between the germline ends. The CDR3 nucleotides read TGTGCCAGCAGTTCCGCCTCGGGGGTAGAGACCCAGTACTTC. It encodes CASSSASGVETQYF.

This clonotype showed up just a few times. The J gene is TRBJ2-1, the V gene TRBV6-5; D ambiguous. Trimming stripped 5 bases from V and 9 bases from J, with 20 bases between. Germline CDR1 MNHEY, CDR2 SVGAGI. The CDR3 is 15 amino acids. The CDR3 is CASSPNFRVISEQFF. The CDR3 DNA follows: TGTGCCAGCAGTCCTAATTTCCGGGTTATCAGTGAGCAGTTCTTC.

This clonotype has more than one count but fewer than ten. V gene TRBV6-5 combines with J gene TRBJ1-1, with D unclear. Germline CDR1 is MNHEY and CDR2 is SVGAGI. The CDR3 totals 15 residues. With 6 bases removed from V and 0 bases from J, the gap between germline ends came to 14 bases. This chain's CDR3 is CASSKPGLMNTEAFF. DNA for the CDR3: TGTGCCAGCAGCAAACCGGGTCTGATGAACACTGAAGCTTTCTTT.

This sequence joins TRBV5-1 and TRBJ2-7, with 11 bases identical to TRBD2. V lost 4 bases and J lost 0; bases outside the gene matches: 6. There are 16 residues in the CDR3. Looked up from germline, CDR1 is SGHRS and CDR2 is YFSETQ. Here the CDR3 DNA reads TGCGCCAGCAGCCTAGGGACTAGCGGTTTCTCCTACGAGCAGTACTTC. Translating gives CASSLGTSGFSYEQYF.

This clonotype was detected only a few times. The rearrangement links TRBV6-5 to TRBJ1-4, with D perhaps matching TRBD1 (5 bases). Trimming took 2 bases from V and 12 from J, leaving 13 bases between them. Germline assignment: CDR1 MNHEY and CDR2 SVGAGI. CDR3 length: 13 residues. CDR3 residues: CASSYARRGELFF. The CDR3 DNA sequence: TGTGCCAGCAGTTACGCGAGGAGAGGGGAACTGTTTTTT.

In its sample, this clonotype was seen once. V gene TRBV28 combines with J gene TRBJ2-1, with TRBD2 matching over 10 bases. V was clipped by 9 bases and J by 4 bases; unmatched bases: 6. CDR1 MDHEN and CDR2 SYDVKM come from the germline V gene. The CDR3 runs 14 residues. CDR3 region: CASKIAGGYNEQFF. For the CDR3, the DNA is TGTGCCAGTAAGATAGCGGGAGGTTACAATGAGCAGTTCTTC. Supplemented by reference TRBV28 and TRBJ2-1, the full variable domain reads DVKVTQSSRYLVKRTGEKVFLECVQDMDHENMFWYRQDPGLGLRLIYFSYDVKMKEKGDIPEGYSVSREKKERFSLILESASTNQTSMYLCASKIAGGYNEQFFGPGTRLTVL.

As concerns this clonotype: A much larger clone is a single base away; this may be a read error. The chain links TRBV27 to TRBJ2-5; D may be TRBD2 (6 bases). This CDR3 comprises 14 residues. Germline loops: CDR1 MNHEY, CDR2 SMNVEV (reference sequence). CDR3 region: CASSPGTSQGTQYF. The CDR3 DNA reads TGTGCCAGCAGCCCTGGGACTTCCCAAGGGACCCAGTACTTC.

The V gene is TRBV7-2, the J gene TRBJ2-7, with TRBD1 as a possible D gene (6 bases). V lost 5 bases and J lost 3, with 14 bases in between. There are 14 residues in the CDR3. Germline CDR1 reads SGHTA; CDR2 reads FQGNSA. The CDR3 DNA reads as TGTGCCAGCAGCCCAACTGGACAGCACTACGAGCAGTACTTC. This codes for CASSPTGQHYEQYF.

This clonotype showed up just a few times. The chain joins TRBV18 to TRBJ1-5, with D possibly matching TRBD1 (5 bases). V was shortened by 5 bases and J by 6 bases, with 11 bases between the two germline ends. There are 13 residues in the CDR3. CDR1 is KGHSH and CDR2 is LQKENI in the germline V gene. CDR3 loop: CASSTSGTQPQHF. The CDR3 DNA follows: TGTGCCAGCTCAACCTCCGGGACTCAGCCCCAGCATTTT.

CDR3 DNA sequence: TGTGCCAGCTGGGTGGTAGCGGGAAACAATGAGCAGTTCTTC. This sequence encodes CASWVVAGNNEQFF. The chain has TRBV2 and TRBJ2-1; the match to TRBD2 covers 8 bases. Losses at the gene ends were 8 bases for V and 5 bases for J; bases not matched to a gene: 8. Per the germline V gene, CDR1 is SNHLY and CDR2 is FYNNEI. The length of the CDR3 is 14 residues.

This clonotype appeared a few times. This chain joins TRBV2 and TRBJ2-2; 9 bases fit TRBD2. V trimming: 5 bases; J trimming: 6 bases; junction bases outside the gene matches: 7. This CDR3 contains 15 residues. Looked up from germline, CDR1 is SNHLY and CDR2 is FYNNEI. The CDR3 sequence is CASSTGLAGAGELFF. As DNA, the CDR3 is TGTGCCAGCAGTACGGGACTAGCAGGTGCCGGGGAGCTGTTTTTT.

This clonotype has a count of ten or more. This sequence joins TRBV6-1 and TRBJ2-2; 7 bases match TRBD2. Trimming at V came to 2 bases and at J to 1 base, leaving 1 base not matched to a gene. The germline CDR1 and CDR2 sequences are MNHNS and SASEGT. The CDR3 is 15 residues long. CDR3 protein: CASSELAGNTGELFF. CDR3 DNA sequence: TGTGCCAGCAGTGAATTAGCGGGGAACACCGGGGAGCTGTTTTTT.

The CDR3 DNA sequence: TGTGCCAGCAGCCCCCCCGCAGGGGGGCGAATGAACACTGAAGCTTTCTTT. Encoded protein: CASSPPAGGRMNTEAFF. The chain uses TRBV7-9 and TRBJ1-1, with 7 bases matching TRBD1. CDR3 length: 17 amino acids. The V gene's germline CDR1 is SEHNR and CDR2 FQNEAQ (reference sequence). V was clipped by 5 bases and J by 0 bases; unmatched bases: 12.

This rearrangement joins TRBV7-9 to TRBJ2-7, with D possibly TRBD2 on 6 matching bases. V gave up 4 bases and J gave up 2 bases, with 15 bases separating them. The CDR3 extends over 15 amino acids. The germline gives CDR1 SEHNR, CDR2 FQNEAQ (reference sequence). The CDR3 nucleotides are TGTGCCAGCAGCTCCGATGAGCGGGTGACCTACGAGCAGTACTTC. It codes for CASSSDERVTYEQYF.

The V call is TRBV11-2, the J call TRBJ1-2, with TRBD1 as a possible D gene (5 bases). Germline V gene sequence: CDR1 SGHAT, CDR2 FQNNGV. The CDR3 is 13 amino acids. The germline V and J ends were trimmed by 1 base and 3 bases, with 6 bases remaining between them. The CDR3 region has the DNA TGTGCCAGCAGCTTAGCAGGGTACTATGGCTACACCTTC. It is translated as CASSLAGYYGYTF.

The chain has TRBV28 and TRBJ2-1; D gene unclear. Germline assignment: CDR1 MDHEN and CDR2 SYDVKM. The CDR3 contains 14 residues. The V end lost 6 bases, the J end lost 0 bases, and 9 bases lay between the germline ends. The CDR3 sequence is CASRSGGSYNEQFF. Written as DNA, the CDR3 is TGTGCCAGCAGGTCTGGCGGCTCCTACAATGAGCAGTTCTTC.

This clonotype was found a few times. The chain combines TRBV29-1 with TRBJ1-6; 7 nucleotides match TRBD1. This CDR3 comprises 12 residues. Trimming removed 6 bases from V and 7 bases from J; junction bases left unmatched: 3. The V gene's germline CDR1 is SQVTM and CDR2 ANQGSEA. The CDR3 is CSVQTGNSPLHF. The CDR3 DNA reads TGCAGCGTCCAGACAGGGAATTCACCCCTCCACTTT.

The table lists this clonotype with many counts. V and J are TRBV20-1 and TRBJ2-3; perhaps D is TRBD1 or TRBD2 (6 bases each). Trimming pared 5 bases from V and 2 bases from J, leaving 14 bases between. CDR3 length equals 14 residues. Germline loops: CDR1 DFQATT, CDR2 SNEGSKA (reference sequence). The CDR3 spells CSARGGLYTDTQYF. The CDR3, as DNA: TGCAGTGCTCGAGGGGGACTGTACACAGATACGCAGTATTTT.

The gene calls are TRBV29-1 and TRBJ2-1; D tentatively fits TRBD1 or TRBD2 (7 bases each). Germline loops: CDR1 SQVTM, CDR2 ANQGSEA. CDR3 length: 13 amino acids. V was cut by 7 bases and J by 9 bases, with 19 bases left in between. In DNA form, the CDR3 reads TGCAGCGGGCACCGACAGGGAGGGGGTGAGCAGTTCTTC. Translation: CSGHRQGGGEQFF.